What follows describes a single T cell receptor (beta chain). Which antigen it targets is not known. The sample holds no much larger clone one base away, and base qualities are not on file. This sample was included in a study of CD8+ T cells in alopecia areata (dated by TCRdb to about 2018). The study in broad terms: The treated patients took part in an open-label pilot trial in which moderate-to-severe alopecia areata was treated with oral tofacitinib at 5 to 10 mg twice daily. TCRbeta CDR3 regions were amplified by immunoSEQ multiplex PCR using 35 Vbeta forward and 13 Jbeta reverse primers. Patients received tofacitinib for 6 to 18 months and were then followed off drug for 6 months to check for delayed response and recurrence. Patients on tofacitinib were biopsied at baseline and after 4 and 24 weeks of treatment, and several of the patients also had a later scalp biopsy. Scalp clonality was compared across normal scalp (n=4), patchy alopecia areata scalp (n=8), and alopecia totalis/universalis scalp (n=8). In both human patients and the C3H/HeJ mouse model, the study applied high-throughput TCRbeta sequencing to look at T cell clonal expansion in alopecia areata. Disease severity in treated patients was measured with the SALT score, which quantifies the percentage of affected scalp surface area. On the human side, TCRbeta sequencing was run on scalp tissue and on sorted CD4+ and CD8+ peripheral blood T cells from healthy controls and from alopecia areata patients with either patchy or totalis/universalis disease. RNA was obtained with the PAXgene miRNA kit for fixed scalp, the miRNeasy kit for PBMCs, and the RNeasy kit for mouse skin.

The treatment or condition label, read with the paper, signifies: oral pan-JAK inhibitor, 5-10 mg twice daily. Lesional scalp punch biopsies and peripheral blood were collected from alopecia areata patients. After PBMCs were isolated by density centrifugation and stained for CD3, CD4 and CD8, a FACSAria was used to sort CD4+ and CD8+ T cells. Findings and caveats that apply to the study as a whole: Because the treated cohort was small and had only one nonresponder, larger studies are needed to examine links between baseline CD8+ expansion and response. Unlike mouse skin, which is dominated by gammadelta T cells, normal human skin has resident alphabeta T cells that are also sequenced, and this complicates analysis of the scalp TCR repertoire. Tofacitinib significantly decreased scalp clonality and the number of expanded CD8+ clones among the top 100 scalp clones. Many expanded lesional clones were found to persist in scalp and blood during tofacitinib treatment, and relapse after treatment cessation may be partly explained by this persistence. TCR sequences shared between patients were less clear than in mice, possibly partly because of HLA diversity in the patient population. Compared with normal scalp, lesional scalp had higher clonality and more expanded CD8+ clones, particularly in alopecia totalis/universalis, a pattern that suggests antigenic drive.

Library creation used the immunoSEQ multiplex PCR assay. RNA was extracted from all samples and reverse transcribed into cDNA, which served as template for TCR sequencing. First-strand cDNA was synthesized with SuperScript III using a 2:1 mix of oligo-dT and random hexamers. A synthetic immune receptor repertoire was used to gauge amplification bias, and whatever bias remained was removed computationally. The authors processed their data as follows. After raw reads were preprocessed to remove errors, the CDR3 was defined following IMGT conventions as running from the conserved cysteine to phenylalanine. Clonality was computed as 1 minus the Shannon entropy, with the entropy normalized by log2 of the number of productive unique TCRs. Whether each scalp clone was CD4 or CD8 was inferred by checking scalp TCRbeta sequences against the CD4 and CD8 repertoires from sorted blood. Imported from immuneACCESS, the table was reduced by TCRdb to in-frame sequences with V and J called. These copies leave out some clones; in studies compared against another copy, an unresolved V gene accounts for under half, and the cause of the remainder is not known. D and trimming were read from the DNA, whereas the V and J calls and clone size are those reported in that table. The table for this sample lists roughly 280,000 clones; around 64% of them were counted only once. About 0.9% of the sample belongs to the ten largest clones.

CDR3 length: 17 amino acids, cysteine to phenylalanine. Only CDR3 DNA remains: 51 bases, in frame from the first base. Here V drops 2 bases and J drops 3 bases, and the junction holds 8 bases not matched to any gene. According to the germline V gene, CDR1 reads SGDLS and CDR2 reads YYNGEE. This chain joins TRBV9 to TRBJ2-1, with 10 bases aligning to TRBD2. The receptor was derived from a human donor with alopecia areata. This specimen was CD4+ T cells sorted from blood, taken around week 53, from a patient treated with tofacitinib. CDR3 loop: CASSVGSGGTHYNEQFF. The nucleotide sequence reads as follows: TGTGCCAGCAGCGTGGGTAGCGGGGGGACCCACTACAATGAGCAGTTCTTC.